The 16 T cell receptor beta chains below were found in one sample sequenced in a study of blood T cell repertoires in COVID-19. The method was immunoSEQ multiplex PCR; TCRdb's version includes in-frame clones alone and lacks a portion of them. This sample has some 150,000 clones; 80% to 90% occur once, and the top ten carry approximately 3%. The sequencing sample was made of peripheral blood. Receptors were obtained from an older woman with active COVID-19.

CDR3 sequence: CASSTQGWTYEQYF. The CDR3 DNA sequence: TGTGCCAGCAGCACACAGGGGTGGACCTACGAGCAGTACTTC. The chain recombines TRBV7-9 with TRBJ2-7, with TRBD1 matching 7 bases. The germline CDR1 and CDR2 sequences are SEHNR and FQNEAQ (reference sequence). There are 14 residues in the CDR3. V shed 5 bases and J 2 bases; nucleotides not matched to a gene: 6.

The rearrangement joins TRBV2 to TRBJ2-7; TRBD1 matches 9 bases. Germline CDR1 reads SNHLY; CDR2 reads FYNNEI. The ends lost 6 bases at V and 4 bases at J; junction bases unmatched: 10. This CDR3 has 15 residues. The CDR3 protein is CASSGRDRVSYEQYF. The CDR3 DNA reads as TGTGCCAGCAGCGGCCGGGACAGGGTGTCTTACGAGCAGTACTTC.

The CDR3 protein is CASSSAGNTIYF. CDR3 DNA sequence: TGTGCCAGCAGTTCGGCTGGAAACACCATATATTTT. This rearrangement joins TRBV28 to TRBJ1-3; D is uncertain. This CDR3 is built from 12 residues. V gave up 4 bases and J gave up 2 bases, with 3 bases separating them. Per germline, CDR1 MDHEN and CDR2 SYDVKM.

The chain joins TRBV30 to TRBJ1-2, with a possible D match to TRBD1 (6 bases). This CDR3 is built from 9 residues. From germline, CDR1 is GTSNPN and CDR2 SVGIG (reference sequence). The V end lost 8 bases, the J end lost 7 bases, and 8 bases lay between the germline ends. The CDR3 reads CAAGVGYTF. DNA of the CDR3: TGTGCCGCAGGGGTTGGCTACACCTTC.

On this clone: The sample carries other DNA sequences with the same CDR3. The genes are TRBV11-2 and TRBJ2-1, with 8 bases fitting TRBD2. From germline, CDR1 is SGHAT and CDR2 FQNNGV. V shed 1 base, J shed 1 base, and the junction held 0 bases outside the gene matches. This CDR3 has 15 residues. CDR3 in amino acids: CASSLGGRSYNEQFF. CDR3 in DNA: TGTGCCAGCAGCTTAGGCGGGAGGTCCTACAATGAGCAGTTCTTC.

This rearrangement joins TRBV7-2 to TRBJ2-7; D possibly corresponds to TRBD2 (6 bases). The germline CDR1 and CDR2 sequences are SGHTA and FQGNSA. This CDR3 contains 16 residues. V gave up 0 bases and J gave up 3 bases, with 15 bases separating them. CDR3 residues: CASSLARVAGYYEQYF. CDR3 nucleotide sequence: TGTGCCAGCAGCTTAGCGCGGGTGGCGGGATACTACGAGCAGTACTTC.

V is TRBV7-3 and J is TRBJ1-6; 8 bases are shared with TRBD1. Germline trimming cut 5 bases from V and 11 bases from J; bases unmatched to any gene: 5. Germline V CDR1 and CDR2: SGHTA, FQGTGA. The CDR3 extends over 13 amino acids. The CDR3 DNA reads TGTGCCAGCAGCCCCGACAGGGGAACACCCCTCCACTTT. Amino acids: CASSPDRGTPLHF.

The chain has TRBV3-1 (or the pseudogene TRBV3-2) and TRBJ2-5; 8 nucleotides agree with TRBD2. Per the germline V gene, CDR1 is LGHDT and CDR2 is YNNKEL (reference sequence). The CDR3 sequence is 17 residues long. V dropped 7 bases and J dropped 7; count of bases not matched to a gene: 20. Written as DNA, the CDR3 is TGTGCCAGCACCCCAGGTGGGGCTAGCGGGCCGCACGGGACCCAGTACTTC. This codes for CASTPGGASGPHGTQYF.

This clone was picked up a small number of times. The V gene is TRBV10-2, the J gene TRBJ2-7, with 7 bases identical to TRBD1. Germline lookup yields CDR1 WSHSY and CDR2 SAAADI. This CDR3 comprises 13 residues. After removal of 2 bases from V and 8 bases from J, the junction contained 6 bases not matched to a gene. CDR3 coding DNA: TGCGCCAGCAGTGAGGTGACAGGGCTCAAGCAGTACTTC. This translates into CASSEVTGLKQYF.

The chain uses TRBV29-1 and TRBJ1-1, with TRBD1 identical over 9 bases. The V segment lost 7 bases and the J segment 5 bases; nucleotides outside the gene matches: 11. The germline gives CDR1 SQVTM, CDR2 ANQGSEA. The CDR3 is made up of 14 amino acids. This CDR3 is CSAGSGQGRTEAFF. For the CDR3, the DNA is TGCAGCGCCGGCTCTGGACAGGGGAGAACTGAAGCTTTCTTT.

The chain's CDR3 is CASSQVLPQGISYEQYF. In DNA, the CDR3 is TGTGCCAGCAGCCAAGTCCTCCCCCAGGGAATCTCCTACGAGCAGTACTTC. The rearrangement links TRBV4-2 to TRBJ2-7, with D perhaps TRBD1 (5 bases). With 1 base removed from V and 0 bases from J, the gap between germline ends came to 16 bases. Germline assignment: CDR1 LGHNA and CDR2 YNFKEQ. The CDR3 covers 17 residues.

The CDR3 DNA reads TGTGCCAGCAGCGCCGACAGAGCGATCTCTGGGGCCAACGTCCTGACTTTC. Translating it yields CASSADRAISGANVLTF. V is TRBV3-1 (or the pseudogene TRBV3-2) and J is TRBJ2-6; TRBD1 is a possible D gene (5 bases). Per germline, CDR1 LGHDT and CDR2 YNNKEL (reference sequence). The CDR3 has 17 amino acids. V lost 5 bases and J 0 bases, leaving 14 bases between the germline ends.

The chain combines TRBV11-2 with TRBJ2-7; a weak D match, TRBD1 (6 bases). Germline V gene sequence: CDR1 SGHAT, CDR2 FQNNGV. The CDR3 length is 17 residues. The germline V and J ends were trimmed by 1 base and 3 bases, with 19 bases remaining between them. In DNA form, the CDR3 reads TGTGCCAGCAGCTTAGGATTTATAGGGCAGGGGATCTACGAGCAGTACTTC. It codes for CASSLGFIGQGIYEQYF. Together with reference TRBV11-2 and TRBJ2-7, the CDR3 gives the full variable domain: EAGVAQSPRYKIIEKRQSVAFWCNPISGHATLYWYQQILGQGPKLLIQFQNNGVVDDSQLPKDRFSAERLKGVDSTLKIQPAKLEDSAVYLCASSLGFIGQGIYEQYFGPGTRLTVT.

The chain is built from TRBV27 and TRBJ2-1; perhaps TRBD2 as D (6 bases). The CDR3 loop spans 13 amino acids. V was shortened by 4 bases and J by 10 bases, with 14 bases between the two germline ends. Germline V gene sequence: CDR1 MNHEY, CDR2 SMNVEV (reference sequence). The CDR3 coding sequence is TGTGCCAGCAGTTCCCGGAGGGGATGGGAGCAGTTCTTC. This gives the protein CASSSRRGWEQFF.

The chain links TRBV11-3 to TRBJ2-1; 10 bases match TRBD2. V lost 1 base to trimming and J lost 15 bases; unmatched junction nucleotides: 9. The CDR3 consists of 14 residues. Germline lookup yields CDR1 SGHNT and CDR2 YENEEA. The CDR3 DNA reads as TGTGCCAGCAGCTTAGGTCCTAGCGGGAGCGGGGTGTTCTTC. This sequence encodes CASSLGPSGSGVFF.

This clone was seen more than once but under ten times. This CDR3 reads CASSQGAEAFF. The CDR3, as DNA: TGTGCCAGCAGTCAGGGGGCTGAAGCTTTCTTT. J is TRBJ1-1 and V is TRBV6-2 or TRBV6-3, with 7 bases identical to TRBD1. Losses at the gene ends were 5 bases for V and 6 bases for J; bases not matched to a gene: 0. This CDR3 contains 11 residues. Germline assignment: CDR1 MNHEY and CDR2 SVGEGT.